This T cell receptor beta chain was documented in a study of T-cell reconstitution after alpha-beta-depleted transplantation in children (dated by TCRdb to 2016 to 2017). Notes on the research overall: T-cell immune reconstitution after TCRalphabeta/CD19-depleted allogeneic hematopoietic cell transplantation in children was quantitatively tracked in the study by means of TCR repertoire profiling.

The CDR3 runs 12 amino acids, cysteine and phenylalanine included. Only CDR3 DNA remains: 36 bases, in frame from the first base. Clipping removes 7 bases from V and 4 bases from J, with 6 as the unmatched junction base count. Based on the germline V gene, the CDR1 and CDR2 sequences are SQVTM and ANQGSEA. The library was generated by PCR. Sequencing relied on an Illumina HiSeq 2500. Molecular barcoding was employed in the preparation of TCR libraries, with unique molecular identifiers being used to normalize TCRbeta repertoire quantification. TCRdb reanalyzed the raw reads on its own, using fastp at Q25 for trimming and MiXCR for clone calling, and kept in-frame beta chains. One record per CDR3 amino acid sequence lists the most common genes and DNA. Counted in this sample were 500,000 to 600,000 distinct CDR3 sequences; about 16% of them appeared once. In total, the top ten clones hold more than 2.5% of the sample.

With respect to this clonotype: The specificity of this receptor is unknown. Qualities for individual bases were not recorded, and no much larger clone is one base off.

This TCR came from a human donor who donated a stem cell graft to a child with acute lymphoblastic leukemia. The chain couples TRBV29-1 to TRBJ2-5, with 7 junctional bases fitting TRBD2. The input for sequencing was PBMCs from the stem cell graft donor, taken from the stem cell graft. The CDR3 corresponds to CSGKAGRETQYF. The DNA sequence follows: TGCAGCGGAAAAGCGGGGAGAGAGACCCAGTACTTC.